Presented here are 24 T cell receptor beta chains from one specimen sequenced in a study of shared clonotypes between healthy human individuals. The naive CD8 fraction comprised CD45RO-negative cells positively selected for CCR7 and excluded terminally differentiated effector memory CD45RA+ cells. The repertoire was sequenced with immunoSEQ multiplex PCR; TCRdb's copy has only in-frame clones and lacks some. The table includes over 750,000 clones, about 96% detected once. The specimen was naive CD8+ T cells sorted from blood. The receptors here all came from a man aged 25-45 years in good health.

The chain couples TRBV5-1 to TRBJ2-1, with D possibly TRBD2 on 5 matching bases. Trimming removed 2 bases at V and 0 bases at J, with 12 bases between. The CDR3 spans 16 residues. Looked up from germline, CDR1 is SGHRS and CDR2 is YFSETQ. CDR3 region: CASSFSETSSYNEQFF. The CDR3 DNA sequence: TGCGCCAGCAGCTTTAGCGAGACCAGCTCCTACAATGAGCAGTTCTTC.

This rearrangement joins TRBV25-1 to TRBJ2-5; D gene uncertain. This CDR3 spans 11 amino acids. The V and J ends lost 3 bases and 7 bases respectively, with 6 bases between them. Germline lookup yields CDR1 MGHDK and CDR2 SYGVNS. The CDR3 loop reads CASSEAGTQYF. The CDR3 region has the DNA TGTGCCAGCAGTGAGGCCGGGACCCAGTACTTC.

In this sample, this clone turned up once. This rearrangement joins TRBV19 to TRBJ2-7, with a possible D match to TRBD2 (5 bases). Germline loops: CDR1 LNHDA, CDR2 SQIVND (reference sequence). V was cut by 5 bases and J by 3 bases, with 11 bases left in between. The CDR3 is 13 amino acids. The CDR3 DNA reads TGTGCCAGTAGTCCGCGGAGCGGCTACGAGCAGTACTTC. It yields the protein CASSPRSGYEQYF.

The chain combines TRBV15 with TRBJ1-5; TRBD1 might be the D (5 bases). CDR3 length: 17 residues. The germline V gene encodes CDR1 LNHNV and CDR2 YYDKDF (reference sequence). V was pared by 4 bases and J by 1 base, with 17 bases between. The CDR3 loop is CATSTPLGGRSNQPQHF. The DNA of the CDR3 is TGTGCCACCAGCACACCCCTGGGGGGACGGAGCAATCAGCCCCAGCATTTT.

The CDR3 DNA reads TGTGCCAGCAGCTTATCTGCAGGGGGCGGTTGGGAGCAGTACTTC. Translating it yields CASSLSAGGGWEQYF. The rearrangement links TRBV13 to TRBJ2-7, with 8 bases identical to TRBD1. Germline V CDR1 and CDR2: PRHDT, FYEKMQ (reference sequence). Trimming cost V 2 bases and J 7 bases; bases outside gene matches: 10. This CDR3 comprises 15 residues.

This chain connects TRBV7-9 to TRBJ2-1; 14 bases fit TRBD2. CDR3 length: 17 residues. V trimming: 5 bases; J trimming: 2 bases; junction bases outside the gene matches: 5. The germline V gene has CDR1 SEHNR and CDR2 FQNEAQ (reference sequence). CDR3: CASSGGTSGSPYNEQFF. CDR3 in DNA: TGTGCCAGCAGCGGGGGGACTAGCGGGAGCCCCTACAATGAGCAGTTCTTC.

This clone was detected only once. This rearrangement joins TRBV6-1 to TRBJ2-1; no clear D gene. The CDR3 runs to 11 residues. Germline loops: CDR1 MNHNS, CDR2 SASEGT. Deletions cut 6 bases from V and 7 bases from J, with 7 bases between. The CDR3 spells CASRYWNEQFF. Written as DNA, the CDR3 is TGTGCCAGCAGATACTGGAATGAGCAGTTCTTC.

The chain carries TRBV27 and TRBJ1-4, with a possible D match to TRBD1 (5 bases). CDR1 is MNHEY, CDR2 SMNVEV, per germline (reference sequence). This CDR3 is built from 15 residues. The V end lost 3 bases, the J end lost 11 bases, and 19 bases lay between the germline ends. CDR3 in DNA: TGTGCCAGCAGTTTGCAAGGCGGACAAGAAAGGAAACTGTTTTTT. Encoded protein: CASSLQGGQERKLFF.

This chain joins TRBV7-9 and TRBJ2-7; 8 positions agree with TRBD2. Trimming removed 1 base from V and 2 bases from J; junction bases left unmatched: 4. The CDR3 spans 15 residues. The germline V gene has CDR1 SEHNR and CDR2 FQNEAQ (reference sequence). This chain's CDR3 is CASSLGGTSTYEQYF. The DNA for the CDR3 is TGTGCCAGCAGCTTAGGTGGGACTAGTACCTACGAGCAGTACTTC.

The chain carries TRBV28 and TRBJ1-2; the D gene is possibly TRBD1 (5 bases). Germline V gene data show CDR1 as MDHEN and CDR2 as SYDVKM. The ends were cut back, 2 bases at V and 2 bases at J, with 12 bases in the middle. The CDR3 contains 15 residues. The chain's CDR3 is CASSLRADRNYGYTF. CDR3 nucleotide sequence: TGTGCCAGCAGTTTACGCGCTGACAGAAACTATGGCTACACCTTC.

This rearrangement joins TRBV15 to TRBJ1-3; D unresolved. Trimming shortened V by 1 base and J by 0 bases, and 7 bases separated the two germline ends. The CDR3 is 15 amino acids. The germline V gene has CDR1 LNHNV and CDR2 YYDKDF (reference sequence). CDR3 residues: CATSRGTNSGNTIYF. CDR3 sequence (DNA): TGTGCCACCAGCAGAGGTACAAACTCTGGAAACACCATATATTTT.

The genes are TRBV18 and TRBJ1-5; 9 bases map to TRBD1. The J segment lost 0 bases and the V segment lost 3 bases, leaving 6 bases of the junction unmatched. The germline CDR1 and CDR2 sequences are KGHSH and LQKENI. The CDR3 is 17 amino acids. As DNA, the CDR3 is TGTGCCAGCTCACCGGACGGGACAGGGTATAGCAATCAGCCCCAGCATTTT. Its translation: CASSPDGTGYSNQPQHF.

This rearrangement joins TRBV27 to TRBJ2-5; D assignment may be TRBD1 or TRBD2 (6 bases each). The CDR3 runs to 14 residues. Germline assignment: CDR1 MNHEY and CDR2 SMNVEV (reference sequence). Trimming took off 8 bases at V and 1 base at J, with 14 bases between the two ends. CDR3 coding DNA: TGTGCCAGCGCGGGACACCTTACCCAAGAGACCCAGTACTTC. This translates into CASAGHLTQETQYF.

The chain recombines TRBV10-3 with TRBJ2-7; D not resolved. Germline V gene sequence: CDR1 ENHRY, CDR2 SYGVKD. This CDR3 is 13 amino acids long. V was trimmed by 7 bases and J by 3 bases, leaving 13 bases between them. The CDR3 coding sequence is TGTGCCATCACCGACTCCCCCTACTACGAGCAGTACTTC. Translation gives CAITDSPYYEQYF.

Comments on this clone: The junction differs from germline at one of its ends, possibly a read error. The chain carries TRBV30 and TRBJ1-4, with 7 nucleotides matching TRBD1. The CDR3 runs 12 residues. Germline CDR1 and CDR2: GTSNPN and SVGIG (reference sequence). CDR3 amino acids: CAWSRGGDSVIF. For the CDR3, the DNA is TGTGCCTGGAGCAGAGGGGGGGACAGTGTGATTTTT.

CDR3: CASSLSPFRTNTDTQYF. The DNA for the CDR3 is TGTGCCAGCAGTTTATCTCCTTTCCGGACGAACACAGATACGCAGTATTTT. The chain has TRBV27 and TRBJ2-3; D remains ambiguous. V was cut by 0 bases and J by 2 bases, with 15 bases left in between. This CDR3 has 17 residues. Per germline, CDR1 MNHEY and CDR2 SMNVEV (reference sequence).

V usage is TRBV25-1 and J usage is TRBJ1-1; 9 bases match TRBD1. The CDR3 covers 14 residues. The trim removed 2 bases at V and 11 bases at J, leaving 9 bases unmatched. In germline, CDR1 is MGHDK, CDR2 SYGVNS. The CDR3 region has the DNA TGTGCCAGCAGTGAAACAGTGAAGGGACAGGGCGCTTTCTTT. This codes for CASSETVKGQGAFF.

There are a few counts of this clone. The identical CDR3 is also encoded by other nucleotide sequences in the sample. The V call is TRBV5-1, the J call TRBJ2-7; no firm D call. This CDR3 is 12 amino acids long. Germline V gene sequence: CDR1 SGHRS, CDR2 YFSETQ. Trimming pared 4 bases from V and 0 bases from J, leaving 5 bases between. The chain's CDR3 is CASSPDSYEQYF. As DNA, the CDR3 is TGCGCCAGCAGCCCAGACTCCTACGAGCAGTACTTC. The full variable domain, completed using reference TRBV5-1 and TRBJ2-7, is KAGVTQTPRYLIKTRGQQVTLSCSPISGHRSVSWYQQTPGQGLQFLFEYFSETQRNKGNFPGRFSGRQFSNSRSEMNVSTLELGDSALYLCASSPDSYEQYFGPGTRLTVT.

The chain has TRBV27 and TRBJ2-7; D perhaps matches TRBD2 (5 bases). Deletions cut 8 bases from V and 5 bases from J, with 19 bases between. Looked up from germline, CDR1 is MNHEY and CDR2 is SMNVEV (reference sequence). The CDR3 length is 14 residues. CDR3 sequence reads: CASCQLLVCDEQYF. The CDR3 bases are TGTGCCAGCTGTCAACTACTAGTTTGTGACGAGCAGTACTTC.

This chain uses TRBV27 with TRBJ2-7; D is unresolved. This CDR3 contains 12 residues. V was shortened by 5 bases and J by 0 bases, with 5 bases between the two germline ends. Germline CDR1 is MNHEY and CDR2 is SMNVEV (reference sequence). The CDR3 here is CASSLLSYEQYF. In DNA, the CDR3 is TGTGCCAGCAGTCTTCTCTCCTACGAGCAGTACTTC.

The chain employs TRBV19 and TRBJ2-7; D is perhaps TRBD1 or TRBD2 (6 bases each). This CDR3 has 13 amino acids. CDR1 and CDR2 from the germline V gene are LNHDA and SQIVND (reference sequence). Trimming removed 8 bases from V and 4 bases from J, with 15 bases in between. CDR3 residues: CASGLGGIYEQYF. The CDR3 coding sequence is TGTGCCAGTGGCCTAGGGGGGATATACGAGCAGTACTTC.

The CDR3 nucleotides read TGCGCCAGCCCCCAAAGGGAGGGAGCCAAAAACATTCAGTACTTC. It translates to CASPQREGAKNIQYF. The chain combines TRBV10-2 with TRBJ2-4; 7 bases are a match to TRBD2. CDR3 length equals 15 residues. Germline values: CDR1 WSHSY, CDR2 SAAADI. V shed 8 bases, J shed 0 bases, and the junction held 7 bases outside the gene matches.

The CDR3 DNA reads TGTGCCAGCAGCCTCAGTCCGACAGGTCTGAACACTGAAGCTTTCTTT. Translation gives CASSLSPTGLNTEAFF. The J gene is TRBJ1-1, the V gene TRBV14; a possible D gene is TRBD1 (6 bases). The CDR3 is made up of 16 amino acids. Germline CDR1 SGHDN, CDR2 FVKESK. V shed 4 bases and J shed 0 bases, with 15 bases lying between them.

The chain carries TRBV25-1 and TRBJ2-7; tentative D call: TRBD1 (6 bases). V lost 9 bases and J 2 bases, leaving 11 bases between the germline ends. Germline CDR1 is MGHDK and CDR2 is SYGVNS. The CDR3 consists of 12 residues. The DNA of the CDR3 is TGTGCCAGGACAGGCGATACCTACGAGCAGTACTTC. Translation gives CARTGDTYEQYF.